The 9 T cell receptor beta chains below come from one sample, sequenced in a study of human T cells and chemical hapten exposure. Unfractionated whole blood yielded total RNA. TCRdb re-analysed the 5' RACE reads in MiXCR, keeping a single row per CDR3 protein. The top ten hold over 1.1% of the sample, which has approximately 140,000 distinct CDR3 sequences, roughly 4% seen once. These receptors were collected from a female donor in good health.

In its sample, this clonotype was seen many times. The chain uses TRBV28 and TRBJ2-1; D is unclear. The CDR3 contains 17 residues. Germline loops: CDR1 MDHEN, CDR2 SYDVKM. V lost 3 bases and J 1 base, leaving 16 bases between the germline ends. The CDR3 nucleotides are TGTGCCAGCAGTTTGCCCCTCAGGCAGTCATCCTACAATGAGCAGTTCTTC. Encoded protein: CASSLPLRQSSYNEQFF.

The sample holds many counts of this clonotype. The V and J genes are TRBV7-9 and TRBJ1-2; tentatively, D is TRBD1 (5 bases). This CDR3 has 16 amino acids. V lost 1 base to trimming and J lost 8 bases, with 20 bases between them. Germline-derived CDR1 and CDR2 are SEHNR and FQNEAQ (reference sequence). This chain's CDR3 is CASSLGSGRLKGGYTF. For the CDR3, the DNA is TGTGCCAGCAGCTTAGGATCGGGACGCCTCAAGGGGGGCTACACCTTC.

This clonotype was recorded many times. J is TRBJ2-5 and V is TRBV12-3 or TRBV12-4; the D gene is possibly TRBD2 (5 bases). The ends were cut back, 3 bases at V and 5 bases at J, with 13 bases in the middle. This CDR3 spans 14 amino acids. DNA for the CDR3: TGTGCCAGCAGTTTTAGCTGGAGGAGCGAGACCCAGTACTTC. It codes for CASSFSWRSETQYF.

This clonotype was seen ten or more times. V usage is TRBV5-4 and J usage is TRBJ2-3; D perhaps matches TRBD2 (5 bases). Germline values: CDR1 SGHNT, CDR2 YYREEE (reference sequence). CDR3 length equals 13 residues. Trimming took off 8 bases at V and 5 bases at J, with 15 bases between the two ends. The CDR3 DNA reads TGTGCCAGTAGTCGGGGTAATGGAGATACGCAGTATTTT. It specifies CASSRGNGDTQYF.

This clonotype showed up many times. The chain uses TRBV12-3 or TRBV12-4 and TRBJ1-2; 9 bases align to TRBD1. The CDR3 length is 17 residues. V shed 4 bases and J 3 bases; nucleotides not matched to a gene: 12. The CDR3 nucleotides read TGTGCCAGCAGTTCACCGGTGATACAGGGGGCAGACTATGGCTACACCTTC. It encodes CASSSPVIQGADYGYTF.

This clonotype was detected many times. The chain carries TRBV7-3 and TRBJ2-1; D possibly uses TRBD1 or TRBD2 (5 bases each). The V and J ends lost 4 bases and 7 bases respectively, with 14 bases between them. Germline CDR1 reads SGHTA; CDR2 reads FQGTGA. CDR3 size: 14 residues. The CDR3: CASSSHGAGNEQFF. CDR3 coding DNA: TGTGCCAGCAGCTCTCACGGGGCCGGGAATGAGCAGTTCTTC. Looking up the rest from reference TRBV7-3 and TRBJ2-1 gives the full variable domain: GAGVSQTPSNKVTEKGKYVELRCDPISGHTALYWYRQSLGQGPEFLIYFQGTGAADDSGLPNDRFFAVRPEGSVSTLKIQRTERGDSAVYLCASSSHGAGNEQFFGPGTRLTVL.

This clonotype was observed at least ten times. The chain employs TRBV5-1 and TRBJ2-5, with TRBD1 identical over 8 bases. CDR1 and CDR2 (germline): SGHRS, YFSETQ. The CDR3 has 14 amino acids. After removal of 3 bases from V and 2 bases from J, the junction contained 3 bases not matched to a gene. CDR3 sequence (DNA): TGCGCCAGCAGCTCCTACAGGGGGCAAGAGACCCAGTACTTC. This sequence encodes CASSSYRGQETQYF.

This clonotype was detected many times. J is TRBJ1-6 and V is TRBV15; no clear D gene. V was pared by 1 base and J by 7 bases, with 11 bases between. The germline CDR1 and CDR2 sequences are LNHNV and YYDKDF (reference sequence). This CDR3 has 15 residues. The CDR3 reads CATSRVGLTNSPLHF. CDR3 sequence (DNA): TGTGCCACCAGCAGAGTTGGTTTAACCAATTCACCCCTCCACTTT.

The sample holds many counts of this clonotype. The chain joins TRBV12-3 or TRBV12-4 to TRBJ2-2; 12 nucleotides match TRBD2. V was clipped by 3 bases and J by 7 bases; unmatched bases: 12. CDR3 length equals 18 residues. The CDR3 loop is CASSFTSGGHTPGGELFF. The DNA for the CDR3 is TGTGCCAGCAGTTTCACTAGCGGGGGGCACACCCCGGGCGGGGAGCTGTTTTTT.